Only one count was recorded for the clone carrying this TCR beta chain. V was pared by 6 bases and J by 4 bases, with 5 bases of the junction left unmatched. Germline V gene data show CDR1 as LNHNV and CDR2 as YYDKDF (reference sequence). The CDR3 totals 16 residues. Amplification of TCR beta CDR3 regions used RNA transcripts. First-round RT-PCR relied on HTBI primers, and a second-round multiplex PCR came next. TCRdb re-analysed the multiplex PCR reads in MiXCR, keeping a single row per CDR3 protein. The table includes 580,000 or so distinct CDR3 sequences, under 40% detected once. The data originate from a study of Graves' ophthalmopathy and Graves' hyperthyroidism. Study summary: The stable label applied to hyperthyroidism with no ophthalmopathy within 18 months of follow-up.

V usage is TRBV15 and J usage is TRBJ1-6; 11 bases agree with TRBD1. The sequence was collected from an adult man with Graves' hyperthyroidism. The sequenced sample consisted of peripheral blood or thyroid tissue (not recorded which). For the CDR3, the DNA is TGTGCCACCAGTTCCGGGACAGGGGGGTATAATTCACCCCTCCACTTT. Translation: CATSSGTGGYNSPLHF. Combining the CDR3 with reference TRBV15 and TRBJ1-6 gives the whole variable domain DAMVIQNPRYQVTQFGKPVTLSCSQTLNHNVMYWYQQKSSQAPKLLFHYYDKDFNNEADTPDNFQSRRPNTSFCFLDIRSPGLGDTAMYLCATSSGTGGYNSPLHFGNGTRLTVT.